This entry features one TCR beta chain sequence. The CDR3 loop spans 14 amino acids. CDR1 is SEHNR, CDR2 FQNEAQ, per germline (reference sequence). V was pared by 5 bases and J by 2 bases, with 10 bases between. This specimen belongs to a study of blood T cell repertoires in COVID-19. At the level of the study: In each case, the material was cDNA or gDNA derived from T cells, B-cell-depleted T cells, or PBMCs.

In the source study's methods: Reference gene primers were amplified, and this amplification served to estimate nucleated cell counts. Only in-frame clones appear in the TCRdb table, and some are missing; sequencing was by immunoSEQ multiplex PCR. The DNA was the basis for D and trimming; V, J and clone size are from that table. Counted here are 210,000 or so clones, approximately 85% occurring once; the ten biggest clones make up 4% to 6%. The sequenced material came from peripheral blood. This TCR was recovered from a woman in her sixties or seventies with active or convalescent COVID-19. The genes are TRBV7-9 and TRBJ1-3; D is perhaps TRBD1 (6 bases). DNA for the CDR3: TGTGCCAGCAGCCGAGGGGGGGCTGGAAACACCATATATTTT. Protein: CASSRGGAGNTIYF.